This TCR beta chain is drawn from a study of Graves' ophthalmopathy and Graves' hyperthyroidism. This CDR3 comprises 14 residues. V lost 1 base to trimming and J lost 1 base, with 7 bases between them. Germline V gene lookup returns CDR1 MGHRA and CDR2 YSYEKL. The TCR beta CDR3 regions underwent amplification from RNA transcripts. Second-round multiplex PCR followed a first-round RT-PCR using HTBI primers. TCRdb fed the multiplex PCR reads into MiXCR, producing one record per CDR3 protein. Of about 1.2 million distinct CDR3 sequences in the sample, 36% were seen once. This clonotype was counted only a few times.

The chain recombines TRBV4-1 with TRBJ1-1, with D hard to call. This receptor was identified in an adult man with Graves' hyperthyroidism. The sequenced sample consisted of peripheral blood or thyroid tissue (not recorded which). DNA of the CDR3: TGCGCCAGCAGCCAAGTTCCGGAGAACACTGAAGCTTTCTTT. This encodes CASSQVPENTEAFF.